This note documents a single T cell receptor (beta chain) sequence. Its antigen is undetermined. The CDR3 goes on 3 residues after the read ends, and that part is filled in from the germline J gene. Clones were read by immunoSEQ multiplex PCR, and TCRdb kept only the in-frame ones, dropping some. The sample totals about 22,000 clones. The germline gives CDR1 DFQATT, CDR2 SNEGSKA (reference sequence). V was clipped by 8 bases and J by 3 bases; unmatched bases: 9. The CDR3 has 13 amino acids. This entry is derived from a study of T cells in women clearing cervical HPV infection. Study summary: Controls gave blood once infection was undetectable; cases at lesion identification. Cases' blood sampling followed lesion detection by median approximately 150 days (90 to 200). Findings of the study overall: Richness differences could reflect unmeasured T-cell content per sample.

The sample consisted of blood buffy coat. This TCR was sampled from a woman between 18 and 75 years old with a cervical HPV16 infection that either progressed to CIN3+ or cleared (not recorded which). This rearrangement joins TRBV20-1 to TRBJ2-7, with 8 nucleotides matching TRBD1. The CDR3 here is CSLTRGQGYEQYF. CDR3 DNA (partial): TGCAGTCTAACCAGGGGGCAGGGCTACGAG.